Listed here are 12 T cell receptor beta chains from one sample, sequenced in a study of technical replicates of blood from four donors. Libraries were prepared by immunoSEQ multiplex PCR; TCRdb keeps only in-frame clonotypes and omits some of them. Among tens of thousands of clones listed, about 95% were seen once. The sample was T cells isolated from PBMCs. Receptors were obtained from a human donor in good health.

The chain is built from TRBV23-1 and TRBJ1-2, with TRBD1 matching 8 bases. TRBV23-1 is an ORF; its function is uncertain. J lost 4 bases, V lost 5 bases, and 9 bases had no gene match. The CDR3 has 15 residues. DNA for the CDR3: TGCGCCAGCAGTATGGTCAGGGGGCCTTTCTATGGCTACACCTTC. Protein product: CASSMVRGPFYGYTF.

This chain joins TRBV27 and TRBJ1-1; 12 nucleotides line up with TRBD1. The V gene's germline CDR1 is MNHEY and CDR2 SMNVEV (reference sequence). This CDR3 has 17 residues. Trimming cost V 1 base and J 5 bases; bases outside gene matches: 8. The CDR3 DNA reads TGTGCCAGCAGTTTATTTGGGGGACAGGGGGCGGTAACTGAAGCTTTCTTT. Translation gives CASSLFGGQGAVTEAFF.

V usage is TRBV6-1 and J usage is TRBJ1-4, with unresolved D. Trimming removed 6 bases from V and 8 bases from J, with 19 bases in between. Per the germline V gene, CDR1 is MNHNS and CDR2 is SASEGT. The CDR3 is made up of 15 amino acids. CDR3 in DNA: TGTGCCAGCAGGGAATTGACCCCTTTGGAGGAAAAACTGTTTTTT. It yields the protein CASRELTPLEEKLFF.

This chain uses TRBV5-1 with TRBJ1-2; 9 nucleotides line up with TRBD1. Trimming at V came to 4 bases and at J to 8 bases, leaving 6 bases not matched to a gene. The CDR3 has 13 amino acids. Germline CDR1 SGHRS, CDR2 YFSETQ. CDR3 sequence: CASSTDRGSGYTF. The CDR3 nucleotides read TGCGCCAGCAGCACCGACAGGGGGTCCGGCTACACCTTC.

The rearrangement links TRBV19 to TRBJ1-1; TRBD1 is a possible D gene (6 bases). The CDR3 totals 15 residues. V was shortened by 4 bases and J by 4 bases, with 16 bases between the two germline ends. CDR1 is LNHDA and CDR2 is SQIVND in the germline V gene (reference sequence). The chain's CDR3 is CASSTPGQQPTEAFF. The CDR3 DNA is TGTGCCAGTAGTACCCCAGGACAGCAGCCCACTGAAGCTTTCTTT.

This chain links TRBV9 with TRBJ2-1; tentatively, D is TRBD2 (6 bases). With 0 bases removed from V and 3 bases from J, the gap between germline ends came to 28 bases. The germline V gene encodes CDR1 SGDLS and CDR2 YYNGEE. The CDR3 runs 21 residues. The CDR3 nucleotides read TGTGCCAGCAGCGTAGCTTCTTCGGCGGGACCCCATCATTACAACTACAATGAGCAGTTCTTC. Its translation is CASSVASSAGPHHYNYNEQFF.

The chain combines TRBV27 with TRBJ2-6; TRBD1 matches 11 bases. V trimming: 5 bases; J trimming: 0 bases; junction bases outside the gene matches: 6. The CDR3 has 18 residues. Germline CDR1 MNHEY, CDR2 SMNVEV (reference sequence). The DNA for the CDR3 is TGTGCCAGCAGTACCCGGACAGGGGGCGCCTCTGGGGCCAACGTCCTGACTTTC. This encodes CASSTRTGGASGANVLTF.

The rearrangement links TRBV2 to TRBJ1-1, with D perhaps TRBD1 (6 bases). The CDR3 has 15 amino acids. Trimming shortened V by 11 bases and J by 1 base, and 20 bases separated the two germline ends. CDR1 is SNHLY, CDR2 FYNNEI, per germline. CDR3 sequence: CAVQIPGAKNTEAFF. The DNA for the CDR3 is TGTGCCGTTCAGATTCCAGGGGCGAAGAACACTGAAGCTTTCTTT.

The rearrangement links TRBV30 to TRBJ1-4; D unclear. This CDR3 has 16 residues. With 1 base removed from V and 8 bases from J, the gap between germline ends came to 20 bases. The germline CDR1 and CDR2 sequences are GTSNPN and SVGIG (reference sequence). The DNA of the CDR3 is TGTGCCTGGAGTGCGGGATCTCGATCCCCTGCAGAAAAACTGTTTTTT. Its translation: CAWSAGSRSPAEKLFF.

This chain uses TRBV9 with TRBJ1-1; TRBD1 agrees at 7 bases. V trimming: 3 bases; J trimming: 2 bases; junction bases outside the gene matches: 7. Germline assignment: CDR1 SGDLS and CDR2 YYNGEE. The CDR3 is 15 residues long. The chain's CDR3 is CASSDRQGLNTEAFF. The CDR3 DNA follows: TGTGCCAGCAGCGACCGACAGGGACTCAACACTGAAGCTTTCTTT.

The chain is built from TRBV14 and TRBJ2-7, with 14 positions matching TRBD2. CDR1 is SGHDN and CDR2 is FVKESK in the germline V gene. V shed 1 base and J 3 bases; nucleotides not matched to a gene: 5. This CDR3 contains 17 residues. The chain's CDR3 is CASSQGRGLAGVYEQYF. The DNA of the CDR3 is TGTGCCAGCAGCCAAGGGAGGGGACTAGCGGGAGTCTACGAGCAGTACTTC.

In DNA, the CDR3 is TGCGCCAGCAGCTTTCCGACAGGGAGAAGTGAAAAACTGTTTTTT. It encodes CASSFPTGRSEKLFF. The chain has TRBV5-1 and TRBJ1-4; 7 bases fit TRBD1. Germline V gene data show CDR1 as SGHRS and CDR2 as YFSETQ. V lost 2 bases to trimming and J lost 7 bases; unmatched junction nucleotides: 8. This CDR3 is built from 15 residues.